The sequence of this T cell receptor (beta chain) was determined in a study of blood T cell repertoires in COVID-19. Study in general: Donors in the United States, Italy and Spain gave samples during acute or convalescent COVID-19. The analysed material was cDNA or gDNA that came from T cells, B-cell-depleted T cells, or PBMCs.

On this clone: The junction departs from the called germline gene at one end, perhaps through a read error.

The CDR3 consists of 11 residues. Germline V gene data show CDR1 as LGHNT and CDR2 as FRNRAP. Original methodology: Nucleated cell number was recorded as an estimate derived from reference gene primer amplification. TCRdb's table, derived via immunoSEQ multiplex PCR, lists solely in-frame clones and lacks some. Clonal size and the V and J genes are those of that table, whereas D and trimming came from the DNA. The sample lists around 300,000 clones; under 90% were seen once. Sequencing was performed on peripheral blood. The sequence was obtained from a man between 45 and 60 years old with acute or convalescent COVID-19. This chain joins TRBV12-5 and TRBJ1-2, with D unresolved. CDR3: CASGLVGVQVF. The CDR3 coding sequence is TGTGCTAGTGGTTTGGTAGGAGTCCAAGTCTTC.